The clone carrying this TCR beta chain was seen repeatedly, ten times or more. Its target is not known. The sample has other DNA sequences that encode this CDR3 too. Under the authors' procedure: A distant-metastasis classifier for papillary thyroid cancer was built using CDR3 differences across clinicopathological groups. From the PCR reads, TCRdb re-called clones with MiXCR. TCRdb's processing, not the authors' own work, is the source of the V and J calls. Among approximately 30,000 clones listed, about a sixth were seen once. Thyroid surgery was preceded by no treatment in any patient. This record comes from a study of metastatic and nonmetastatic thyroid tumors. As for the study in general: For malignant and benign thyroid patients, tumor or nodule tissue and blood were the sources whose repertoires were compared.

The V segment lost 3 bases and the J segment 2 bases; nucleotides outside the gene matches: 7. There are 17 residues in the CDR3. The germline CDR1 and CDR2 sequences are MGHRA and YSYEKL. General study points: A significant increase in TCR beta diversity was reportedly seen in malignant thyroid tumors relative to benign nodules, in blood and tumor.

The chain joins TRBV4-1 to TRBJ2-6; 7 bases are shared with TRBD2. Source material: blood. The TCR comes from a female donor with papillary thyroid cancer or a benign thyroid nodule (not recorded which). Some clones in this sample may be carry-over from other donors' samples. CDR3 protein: CASSQDLGGAGANVLTF. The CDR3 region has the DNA TGCGCCAGCAGCCAGGATCTGGGAGGGGCTGGGGCCAACGTCCTGACTTTC.